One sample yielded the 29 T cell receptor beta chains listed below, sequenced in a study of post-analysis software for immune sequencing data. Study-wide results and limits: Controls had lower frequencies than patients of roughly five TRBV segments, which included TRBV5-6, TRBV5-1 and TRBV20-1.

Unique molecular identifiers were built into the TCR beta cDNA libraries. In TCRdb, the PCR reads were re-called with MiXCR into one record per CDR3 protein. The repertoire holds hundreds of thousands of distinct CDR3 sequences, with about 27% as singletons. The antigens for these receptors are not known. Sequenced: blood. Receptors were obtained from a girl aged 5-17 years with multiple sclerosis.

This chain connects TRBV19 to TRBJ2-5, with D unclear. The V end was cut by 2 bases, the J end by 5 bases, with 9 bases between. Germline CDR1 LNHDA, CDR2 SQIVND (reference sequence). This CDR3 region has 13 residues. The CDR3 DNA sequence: TGTGCCAGTAGTATACAGTCCGGCGAGACCCAGTACTTC. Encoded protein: CASSIQSGETQYF.

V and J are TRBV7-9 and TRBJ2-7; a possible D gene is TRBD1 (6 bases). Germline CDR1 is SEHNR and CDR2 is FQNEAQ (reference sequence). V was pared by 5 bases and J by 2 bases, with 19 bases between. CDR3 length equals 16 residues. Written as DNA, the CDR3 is TGTGCCAGCAGCACGAACCAGGGAAGGGGGACCTACGAGCAGTACTTC. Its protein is CASSTNQGRGTYEQYF.

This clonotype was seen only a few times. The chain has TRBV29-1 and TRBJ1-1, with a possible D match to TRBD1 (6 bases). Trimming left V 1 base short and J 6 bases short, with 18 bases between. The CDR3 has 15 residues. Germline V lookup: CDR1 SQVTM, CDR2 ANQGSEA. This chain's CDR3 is CSVEGGAGEGSEAFF. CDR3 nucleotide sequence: TGCAGCGTTGAAGGGGGGGCGGGAGAGGGCTCTGAAGCTTTCTTT.

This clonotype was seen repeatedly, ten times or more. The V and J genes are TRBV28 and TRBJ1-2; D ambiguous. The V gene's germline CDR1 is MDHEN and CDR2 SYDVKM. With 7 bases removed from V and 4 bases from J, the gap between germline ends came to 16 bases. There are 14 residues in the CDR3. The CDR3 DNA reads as TGTGCCAGCATATCAACCCCCAGGTTCTATGGCTACACCTTC. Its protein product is CASISTPRFYGYTF.

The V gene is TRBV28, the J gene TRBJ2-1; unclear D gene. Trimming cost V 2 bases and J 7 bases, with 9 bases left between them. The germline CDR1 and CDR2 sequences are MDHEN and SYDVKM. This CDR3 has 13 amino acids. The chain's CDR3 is CASSLNFANEQFF. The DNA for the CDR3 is TGTGCCAGCAGTTTAAATTTTGCGAATGAGCAGTTCTTC.

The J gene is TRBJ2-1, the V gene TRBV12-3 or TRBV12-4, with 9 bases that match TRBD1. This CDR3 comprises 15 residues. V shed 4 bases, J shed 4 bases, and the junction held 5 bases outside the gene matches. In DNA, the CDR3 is TGTGCCAGCAGTTCGGGGACAGGGTTTTACAATGAGCAGTTCTTC. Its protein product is CASSSGTGFYNEQFF.

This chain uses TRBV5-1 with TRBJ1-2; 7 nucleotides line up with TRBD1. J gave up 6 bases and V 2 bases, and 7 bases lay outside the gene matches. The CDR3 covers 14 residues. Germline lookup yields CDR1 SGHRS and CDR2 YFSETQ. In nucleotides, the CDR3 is TGCGCCAGCAGCTTACCAGACAGGGTCCATGGCTACACCTTC. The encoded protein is CASSLPDRVHGYTF.

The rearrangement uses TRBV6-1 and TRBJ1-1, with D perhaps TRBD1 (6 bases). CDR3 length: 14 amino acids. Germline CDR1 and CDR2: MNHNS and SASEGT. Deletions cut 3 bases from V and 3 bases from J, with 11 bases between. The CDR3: CASSEGHPDTEAFF. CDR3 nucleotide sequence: TGTGCCAGCAGTGAGGGACACCCCGACACTGAAGCTTTCTTT.

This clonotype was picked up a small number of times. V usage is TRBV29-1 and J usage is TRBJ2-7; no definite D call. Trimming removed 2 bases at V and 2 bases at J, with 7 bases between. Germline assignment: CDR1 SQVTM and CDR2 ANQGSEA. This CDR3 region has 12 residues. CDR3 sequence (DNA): TGCAGCGTTGAAATGGCCCCCTACGAGCAGTACTTC. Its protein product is CSVEMAPYEQYF.

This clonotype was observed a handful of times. CDR3 DNA sequence: TGCAGTGCTAGCCATTATAGGGGAGGTGGAGAGACCCAGTACTTC. Protein sequence: CSASHYRGGGETQYF. This chain joins TRBV20-1 and TRBJ2-5, with D tentatively TRBD2 (6 bases). Trimming shortened V by 3 bases and J by 4 bases, and 18 bases separated the two germline ends. Germline V gene lookup returns CDR1 DFQATT and CDR2 SNEGSKA (reference sequence). The CDR3 has 15 amino acids.

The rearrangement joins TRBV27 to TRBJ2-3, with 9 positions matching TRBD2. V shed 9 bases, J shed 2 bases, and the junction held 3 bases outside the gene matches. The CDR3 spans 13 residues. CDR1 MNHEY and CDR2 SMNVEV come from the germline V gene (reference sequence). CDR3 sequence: CASLAGDTDTQYF. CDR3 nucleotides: TGTGCCAGTTTAGCGGGAGACACAGATACGCAGTATTTT.

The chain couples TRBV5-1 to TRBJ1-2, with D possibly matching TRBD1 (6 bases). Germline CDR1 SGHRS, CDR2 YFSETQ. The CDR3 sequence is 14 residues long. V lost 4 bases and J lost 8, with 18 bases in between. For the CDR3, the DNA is TGCGCCAGCAGCCCGGGGGGCCAGGGCGCCGGCTACACCTTC. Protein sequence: CASSPGGQGAGYTF.

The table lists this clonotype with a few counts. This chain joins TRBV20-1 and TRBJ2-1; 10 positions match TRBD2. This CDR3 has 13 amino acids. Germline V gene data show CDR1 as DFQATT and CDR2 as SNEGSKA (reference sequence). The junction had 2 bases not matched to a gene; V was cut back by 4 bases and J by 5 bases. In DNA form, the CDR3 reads TGCAGTGCTATAGCGGGGGGTCACAATGAGCAGTTCTTC. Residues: CSAIAGGHNEQFF.

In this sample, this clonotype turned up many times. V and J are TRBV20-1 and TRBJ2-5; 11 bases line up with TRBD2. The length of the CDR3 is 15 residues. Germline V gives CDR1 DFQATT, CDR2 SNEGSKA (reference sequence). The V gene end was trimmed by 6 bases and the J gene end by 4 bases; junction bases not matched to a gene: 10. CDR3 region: CSASNSGGAVETQYF. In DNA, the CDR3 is TGCAGTGCATCTAATAGCGGGGGGGCCGTAGAGACCCAGTACTTC.

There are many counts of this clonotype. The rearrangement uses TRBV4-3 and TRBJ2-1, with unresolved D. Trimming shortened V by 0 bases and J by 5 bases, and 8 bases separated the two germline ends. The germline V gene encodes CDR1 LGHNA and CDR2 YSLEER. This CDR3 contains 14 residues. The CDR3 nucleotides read TGCGCCAGCAGCCAAGACTATATCGACAATGAGCAGTTCTTC. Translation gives CASSQDYIDNEQFF.

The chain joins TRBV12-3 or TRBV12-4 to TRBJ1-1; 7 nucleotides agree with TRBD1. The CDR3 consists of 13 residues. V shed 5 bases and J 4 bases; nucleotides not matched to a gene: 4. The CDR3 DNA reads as TGTGCCAGCAGTCCGACAGGGTCCACTGAAGCTTTCTTT. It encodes CASSPTGSTEAFF.

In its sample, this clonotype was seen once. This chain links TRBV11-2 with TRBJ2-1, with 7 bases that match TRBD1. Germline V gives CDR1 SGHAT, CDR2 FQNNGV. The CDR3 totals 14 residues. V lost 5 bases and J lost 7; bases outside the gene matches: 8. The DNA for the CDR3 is TGTGCCAGCAGCGGACAGGTCAACTTGAATGAGCAGTTCTTC. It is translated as CASSGQVNLNEQFF.

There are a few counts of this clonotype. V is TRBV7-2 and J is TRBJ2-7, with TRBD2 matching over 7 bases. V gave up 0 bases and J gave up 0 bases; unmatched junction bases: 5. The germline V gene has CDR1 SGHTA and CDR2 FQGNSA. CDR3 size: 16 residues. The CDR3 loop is CASSLARRGSSYEQYF. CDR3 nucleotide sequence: TGTGCCAGCAGCTTAGCGCGGCGCGGGAGCTCCTACGAGCAGTACTTC. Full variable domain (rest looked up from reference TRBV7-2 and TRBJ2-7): GAGVSQSPSNKVTEKGKDVELRCDPISGHTALYWYRQSLGQGLEFLIYFQGNSAPDKSGLPSDRFSAERTGGSVSTLTIQRTQQEDSAVYLCASSLARRGSSYEQYFGPGTRLTVT.

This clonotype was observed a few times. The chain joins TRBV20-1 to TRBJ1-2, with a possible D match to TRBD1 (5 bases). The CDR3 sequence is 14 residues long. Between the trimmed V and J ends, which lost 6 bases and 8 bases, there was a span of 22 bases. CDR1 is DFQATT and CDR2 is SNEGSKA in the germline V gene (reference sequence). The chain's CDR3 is CSARRDAGEWGYTF. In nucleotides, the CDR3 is TGCAGTGCCCGCCGGGACGCCGGGGAGTGGGGCTACACCTTC.

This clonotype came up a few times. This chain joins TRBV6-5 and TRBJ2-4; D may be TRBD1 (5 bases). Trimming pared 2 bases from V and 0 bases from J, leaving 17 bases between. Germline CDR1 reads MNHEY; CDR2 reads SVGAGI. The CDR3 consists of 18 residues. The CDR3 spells CASSYRGERRGAKNIQYF. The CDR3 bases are TGTGCCAGCAGTTACAGGGGCGAAAGGAGAGGAGCCAAAAACATTCAGTACTTC.

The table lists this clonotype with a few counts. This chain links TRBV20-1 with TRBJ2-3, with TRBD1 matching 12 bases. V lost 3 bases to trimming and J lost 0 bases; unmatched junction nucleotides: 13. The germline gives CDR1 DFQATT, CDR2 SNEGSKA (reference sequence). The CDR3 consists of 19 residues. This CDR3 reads CSASDSGTGGVRSTDTQYF. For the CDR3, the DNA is TGCAGTGCTAGTGACTCCGGGACAGGGGGCGTTAGGAGCACAGATACGCAGTATTTT.

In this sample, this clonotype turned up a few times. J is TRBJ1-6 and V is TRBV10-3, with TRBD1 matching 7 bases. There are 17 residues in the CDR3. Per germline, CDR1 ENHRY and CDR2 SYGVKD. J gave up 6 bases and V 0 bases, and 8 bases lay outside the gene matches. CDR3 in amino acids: CAISESATGTANSPLHF. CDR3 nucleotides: TGTGCCATCAGTGAGTCGGCGACCGGGACAGCTAATTCACCCCTCCACTTT.

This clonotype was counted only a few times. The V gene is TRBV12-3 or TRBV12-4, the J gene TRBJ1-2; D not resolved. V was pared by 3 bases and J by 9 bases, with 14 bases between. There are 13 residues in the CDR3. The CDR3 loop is CASSFRAAASYTF. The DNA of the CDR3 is TGTGCCAGCAGTTTTAGGGCCGCCGCGAGCTACACCTTC.

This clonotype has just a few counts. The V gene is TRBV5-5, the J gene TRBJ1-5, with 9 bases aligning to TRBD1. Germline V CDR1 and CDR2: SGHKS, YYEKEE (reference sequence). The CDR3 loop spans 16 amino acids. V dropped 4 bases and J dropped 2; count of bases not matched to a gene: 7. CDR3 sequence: CASSGTGRSGNQPQHF. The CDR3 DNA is TGTGCCAGCAGCGGGACAGGGCGCAGCGGCAATCAGCCCCAGCATTTT.

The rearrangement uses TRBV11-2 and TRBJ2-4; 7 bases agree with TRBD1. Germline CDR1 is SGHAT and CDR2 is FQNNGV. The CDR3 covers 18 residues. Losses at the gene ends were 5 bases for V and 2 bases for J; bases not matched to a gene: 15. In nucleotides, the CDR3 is TGTGCCAGCAGCCAAACCGGCGGATGGGACAGAACCAAAAACATTCAGTACTTC. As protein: CASSQTGGWDRTKNIQYF.

The CDR3 DNA follows: TGTGCCAGCAGTTCAGACAGGGCCTTTGAGACCCAGTACTTC. Its translation: CASSSDRAFETQYF. This chain connects TRBV28 to TRBJ2-5; the match to TRBD1 covers 7 bases. Germline CDR1 reads MDHEN; CDR2 reads SYDVKM. The CDR3 extends over 14 amino acids. V shed 4 bases and J 5 bases; nucleotides not matched to a gene: 7. Full variable domain (remainder filled in from reference TRBV28 and TRBJ2-5): DVKVTQSSRYLVKRTGEKVFLECVQDMDHENMFWYRQDPGLGLRLIYFSYDVKMKEKGDIPEGYSVSREKKERFSLILESASTNQTSMYLCASSSDRAFETQYFGPGTRLLVL.

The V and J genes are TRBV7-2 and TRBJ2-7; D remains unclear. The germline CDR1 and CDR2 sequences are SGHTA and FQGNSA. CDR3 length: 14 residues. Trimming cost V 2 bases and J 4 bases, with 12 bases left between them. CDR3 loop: CASSLRWTLYEQYF. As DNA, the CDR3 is TGTGCCAGCAGCTTAAGATGGACGCTGTACGAGCAGTACTTC.

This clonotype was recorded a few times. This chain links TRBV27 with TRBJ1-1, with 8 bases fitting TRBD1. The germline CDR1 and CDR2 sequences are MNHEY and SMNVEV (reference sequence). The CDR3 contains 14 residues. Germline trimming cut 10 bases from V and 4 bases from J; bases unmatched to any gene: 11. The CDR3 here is CATMAGGAGTEAFF. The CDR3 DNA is TGTGCCACCATGGCAGGGGGCGCCGGCACTGAAGCTTTCTTT.

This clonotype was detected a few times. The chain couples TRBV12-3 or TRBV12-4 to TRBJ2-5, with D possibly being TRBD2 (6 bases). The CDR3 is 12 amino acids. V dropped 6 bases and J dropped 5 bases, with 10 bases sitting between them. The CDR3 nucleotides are TGTGCCAGCAGACAAAGCGGGGAGACCCAGTACTTC. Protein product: CASRQSGETQYF.